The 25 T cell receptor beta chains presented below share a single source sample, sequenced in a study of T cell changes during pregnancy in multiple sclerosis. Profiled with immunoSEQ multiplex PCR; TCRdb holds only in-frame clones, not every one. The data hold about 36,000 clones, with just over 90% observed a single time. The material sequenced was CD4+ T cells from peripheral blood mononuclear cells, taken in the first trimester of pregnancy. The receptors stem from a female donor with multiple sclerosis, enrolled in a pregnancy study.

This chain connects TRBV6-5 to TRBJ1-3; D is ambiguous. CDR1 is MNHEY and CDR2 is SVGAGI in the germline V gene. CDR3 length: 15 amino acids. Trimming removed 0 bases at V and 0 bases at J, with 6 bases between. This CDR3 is CASSYSTSSGNTIYF. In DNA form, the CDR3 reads TGTGCCAGCAGTTACTCCACCAGCTCTGGAAACACCATATATTTT.

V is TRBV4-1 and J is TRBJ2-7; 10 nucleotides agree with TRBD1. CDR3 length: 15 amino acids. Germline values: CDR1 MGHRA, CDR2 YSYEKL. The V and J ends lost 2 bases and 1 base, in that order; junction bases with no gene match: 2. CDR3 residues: CASSQPGQGSYEQYF. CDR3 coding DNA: TGCGCCAGCAGCCAACCGGGACAGGGGTCCTACGAGCAGTACTTC.

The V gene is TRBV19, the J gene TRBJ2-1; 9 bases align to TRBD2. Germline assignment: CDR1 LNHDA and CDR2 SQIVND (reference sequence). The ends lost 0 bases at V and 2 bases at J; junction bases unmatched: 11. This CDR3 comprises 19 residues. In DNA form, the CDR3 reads TGTGCCAGTAGTATAGATAGCTTCGATCGCGGGGGGGCCTACAATGAGCAGTTCTTC. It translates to CASSIDSFDRGGAYNEQFF.

CDR3 bases: TGCGCCAGCAGCCCCGGGACTAGTTCCGTCGGGGAGCTGTTTTTT. Amino acids: CASSPGTSSVGELFF. The V and J genes are TRBV5-1 and TRBJ2-2; 8 nucleotides match TRBD2. V trimming: 4 bases; J trimming: 7 bases; junction bases outside the gene matches: 9. This CDR3 comprises 15 residues. From germline, CDR1 is SGHRS and CDR2 YFSETQ. Based on the CDR3 plus reference TRBV5-1 and TRBJ2-2, the full variable domain is KAGVTQTPRYLIKTRGQQVTLSCSPISGHRSVSWYQQTPGQGLQFLFEYFSETQRNKGNFPGRFSGRQFSNSRSEMNVSTLELGDSALYLCASSPGTSSVGELFFGEGSRLTVL.

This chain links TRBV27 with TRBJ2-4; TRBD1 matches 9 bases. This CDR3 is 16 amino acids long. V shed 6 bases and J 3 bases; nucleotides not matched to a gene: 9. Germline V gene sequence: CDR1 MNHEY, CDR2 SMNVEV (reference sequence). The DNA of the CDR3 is TGTGCCAGCAGGCCGGGACAGGGTTTGGGCAAAAACATTCAGTACTTC. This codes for CASRPGQGLGKNIQYF.

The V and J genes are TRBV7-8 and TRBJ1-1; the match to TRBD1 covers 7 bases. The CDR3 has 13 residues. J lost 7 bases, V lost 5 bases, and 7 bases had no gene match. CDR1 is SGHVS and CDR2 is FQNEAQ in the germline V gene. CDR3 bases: TGTGCCAGCAGCCAAACAGGACAGGATGAAGCTTTCTTT. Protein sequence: CASSQTGQDEAFF.

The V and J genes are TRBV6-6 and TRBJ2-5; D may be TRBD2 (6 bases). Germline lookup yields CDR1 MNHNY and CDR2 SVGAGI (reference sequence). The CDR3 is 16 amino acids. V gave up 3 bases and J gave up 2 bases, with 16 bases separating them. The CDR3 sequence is CASSYGGAAGQETQYF. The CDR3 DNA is TGTGCCAGCAGTTATGGTGGCGCGGCGGGACAAGAGACCCAGTACTTC.

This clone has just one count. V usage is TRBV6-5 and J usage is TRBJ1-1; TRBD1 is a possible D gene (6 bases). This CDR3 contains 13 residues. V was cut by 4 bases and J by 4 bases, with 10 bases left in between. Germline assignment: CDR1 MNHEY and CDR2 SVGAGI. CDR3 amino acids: CASSLNRVTEAFF. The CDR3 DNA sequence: TGTGCCAGCAGTTTGAACAGGGTCACTGAAGCTTTCTTT.

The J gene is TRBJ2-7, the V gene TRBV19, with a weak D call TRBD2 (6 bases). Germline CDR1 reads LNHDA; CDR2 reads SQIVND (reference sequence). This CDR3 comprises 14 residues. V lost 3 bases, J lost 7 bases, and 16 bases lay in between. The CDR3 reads CASSISRGTGEQYF. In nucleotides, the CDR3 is TGTGCCAGTAGTATCTCCCGGGGGACTGGGGAGCAGTACTTC.

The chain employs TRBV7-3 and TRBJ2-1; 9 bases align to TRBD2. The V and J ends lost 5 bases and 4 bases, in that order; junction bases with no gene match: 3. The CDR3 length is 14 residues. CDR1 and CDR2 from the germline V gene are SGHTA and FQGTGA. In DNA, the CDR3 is TGTGCCAGCAGCCGCGGGGGGGTATACAATGAGCAGTTCTTC. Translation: CASSRGGVYNEQFF.

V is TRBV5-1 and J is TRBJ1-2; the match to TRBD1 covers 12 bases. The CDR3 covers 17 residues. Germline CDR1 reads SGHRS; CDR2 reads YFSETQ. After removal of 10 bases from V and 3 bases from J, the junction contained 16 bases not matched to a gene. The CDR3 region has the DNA TGCGCCTCCGGGCCGGGGACAGGGGGCAGGAACGACTATGGCTACACCTTC. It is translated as CASGPGTGGRNDYGYTF.

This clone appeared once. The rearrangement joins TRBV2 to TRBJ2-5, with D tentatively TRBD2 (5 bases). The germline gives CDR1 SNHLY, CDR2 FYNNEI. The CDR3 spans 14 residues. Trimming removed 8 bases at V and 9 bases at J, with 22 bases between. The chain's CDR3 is CASEVTQAALSQYF. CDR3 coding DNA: TGTGCCAGCGAGGTCACACAAGCGGCCCTCTCCCAGTACTTC.

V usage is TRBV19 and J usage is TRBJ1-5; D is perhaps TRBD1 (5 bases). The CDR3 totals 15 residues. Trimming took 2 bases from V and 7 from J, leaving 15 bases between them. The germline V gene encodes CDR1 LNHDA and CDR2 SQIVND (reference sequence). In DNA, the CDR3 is TGTGCCAGTAGTATATCCCCGCAGGGTGACCAGCCCCAGCATTTT. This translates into CASSISPQGDQPQHF.

CDR3 in DNA: TGTGCCAGCAGCTTCCGACAGGGACCCCACGAGCAGTACTTC. Protein: CASSFRQGPHEQYF. The chain uses TRBV7-8 and TRBJ2-7; 7 nucleotides align to TRBD1. Germline-derived CDR1 and CDR2 are SGHVS and FQNEAQ. CDR3 length: 14 amino acids. After removal of 3 bases from V and 5 bases from J, the junction contained 7 bases not matched to a gene.

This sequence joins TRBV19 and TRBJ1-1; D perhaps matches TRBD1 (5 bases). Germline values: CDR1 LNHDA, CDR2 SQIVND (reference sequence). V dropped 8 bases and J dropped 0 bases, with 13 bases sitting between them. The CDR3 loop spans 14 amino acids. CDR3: CASWRWGLNTEAFF. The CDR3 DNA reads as TGTGCCAGTTGGAGATGGGGCTTGAACACTGAAGCTTTCTTT. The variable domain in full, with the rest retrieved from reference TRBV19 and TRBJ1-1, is DGGITQSPKYLFRKEGQNVTLSCEQNLNHDAMYWYRQDPGQGLRLIYYSQIVNDFQKGDIAEGYSVSREKKESFPLTVTSAQKNPTAFYLCASWRWGLNTEAFFGQGTRLTVV.

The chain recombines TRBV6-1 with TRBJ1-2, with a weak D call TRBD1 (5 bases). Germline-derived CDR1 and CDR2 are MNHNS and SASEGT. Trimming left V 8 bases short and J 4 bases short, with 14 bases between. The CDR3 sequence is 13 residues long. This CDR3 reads CASSRDGFYGYTF. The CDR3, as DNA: TGTGCCAGCTCGCGGGACGGATTCTATGGCTACACCTTC.

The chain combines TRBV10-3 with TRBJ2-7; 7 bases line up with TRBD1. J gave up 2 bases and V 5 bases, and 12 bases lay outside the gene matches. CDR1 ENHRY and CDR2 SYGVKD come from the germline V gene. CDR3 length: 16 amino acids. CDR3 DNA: TGTGCCATCAGTACCCAAGTGACAGGGACCACCTACGAGCAGTACTTC. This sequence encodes CAISTQVTGTTYEQYF.

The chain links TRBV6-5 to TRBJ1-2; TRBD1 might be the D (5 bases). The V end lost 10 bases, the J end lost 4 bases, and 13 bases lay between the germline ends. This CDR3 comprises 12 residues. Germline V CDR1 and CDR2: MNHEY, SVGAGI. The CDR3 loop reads CATLDISYGYTF. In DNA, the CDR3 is TGTGCCACCCTGGACATTTCCTATGGCTACACCTTC.

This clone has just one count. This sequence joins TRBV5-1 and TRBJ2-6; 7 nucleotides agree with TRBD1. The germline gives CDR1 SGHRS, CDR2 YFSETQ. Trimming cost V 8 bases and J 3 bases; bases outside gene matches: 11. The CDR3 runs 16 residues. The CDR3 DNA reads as TGCGCCAGTAGGGGCCAGGGGGTTGGTGGGGCCAACGTCCTGACTTTC. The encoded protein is CASRGQGVGGANVLTF.

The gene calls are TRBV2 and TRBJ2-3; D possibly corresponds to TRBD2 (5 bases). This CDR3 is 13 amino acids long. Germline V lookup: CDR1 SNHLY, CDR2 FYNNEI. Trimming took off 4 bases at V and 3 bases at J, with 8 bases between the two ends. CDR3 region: CASSGPGTDTQYF. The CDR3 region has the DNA TGTGCCAGCAGTGGCCCGGGGACAGATACGCAGTATTTT. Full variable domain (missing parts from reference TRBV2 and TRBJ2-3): EPEVTQTPSHQVTQMGQEVILRCVPISNHLYFYWYRQILGQKVEFLVSFYNNEISEKSEIFDDQFSVERPDGSNFTLKIRSTKLEDSAMYFCASSGPGTDTQYFGPGTRLTVL.

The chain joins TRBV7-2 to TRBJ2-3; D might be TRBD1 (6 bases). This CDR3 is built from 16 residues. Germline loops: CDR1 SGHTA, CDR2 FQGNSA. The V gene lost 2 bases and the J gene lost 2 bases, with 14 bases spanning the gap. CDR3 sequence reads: CASSLRQGSNTDTQYF. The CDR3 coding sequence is TGTGCCAGCAGCTTACGGCAGGGGAGTAACACAGATACGCAGTATTTT.

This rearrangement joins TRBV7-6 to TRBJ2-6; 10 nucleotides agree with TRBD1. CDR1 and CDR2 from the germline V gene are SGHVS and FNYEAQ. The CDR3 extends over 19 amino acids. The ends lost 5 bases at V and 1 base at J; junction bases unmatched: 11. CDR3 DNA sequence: TGTGCCAGCAGCCGATTTAAGGGACAGGGGCTTTCTGGGGCCAACGTCCTGACTTTC. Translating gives CASSRFKGQGLSGANVLTF.

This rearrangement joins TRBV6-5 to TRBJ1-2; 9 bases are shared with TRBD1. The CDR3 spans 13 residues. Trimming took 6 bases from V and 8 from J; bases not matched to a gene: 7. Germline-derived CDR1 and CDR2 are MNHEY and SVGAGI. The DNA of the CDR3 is TGTGCCAGCAGGGGGACAGGGACGAGCGGCTACACCTTC. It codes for CASRGTGTSGYTF.

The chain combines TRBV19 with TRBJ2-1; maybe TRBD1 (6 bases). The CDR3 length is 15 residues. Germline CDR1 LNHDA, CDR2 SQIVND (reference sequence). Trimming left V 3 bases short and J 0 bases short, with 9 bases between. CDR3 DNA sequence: TGTGCCAGTAGTATGAGAGGGGGCTCCTACAATGAGCAGTTCTTC. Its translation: CASSMRGGSYNEQFF.

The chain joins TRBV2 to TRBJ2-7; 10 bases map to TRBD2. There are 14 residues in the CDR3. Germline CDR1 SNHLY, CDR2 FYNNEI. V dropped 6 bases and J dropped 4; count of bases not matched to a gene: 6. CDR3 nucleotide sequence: TGTGCCAGCAGCGGACTAGCGGTCTTTTACGAGCAGTACTTC. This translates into CASSGLAVFYEQYF. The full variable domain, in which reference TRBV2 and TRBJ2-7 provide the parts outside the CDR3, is EPEVTQTPSHQVTQMGQEVILRCVPISNHLYFYWYRQILGQKVEFLVSFYNNEISEKSEIFDDQFSVERPDGSNFTLKIRSTKLEDSAMYFCASSGLAVFYEQYFGPGTRLTVT.